Listed below are T cell receptor beta chains from one sample, sequenced in a study of blood T cell repertoires in COVID-19. The data were produced by immunoSEQ multiplex PCR, yet TCRdb's version contains in-frame clones alone and is incomplete. The sample holds roughly 70,000 clones; about 73% are singletons and the top ten take less than 40%. Sequences were obtained from peripheral blood. The receptors were gathered from a woman in her 70s with acute or convalescent COVID-19. The CDR3 runs from the conserved cysteine through the conserved F or W. Fields, in order: J gene, D gene, V gene, clone size, CDR3 DNA, CDR3 protein. D genes are given only for firm matches. Clone size is stated in some rows and not others, as once, few, many or a class when expanded.

TRBJ2-7 - TRBV6-5 - TGTGCCAGCAGTTCCCAACTCGTCTACGAGCAGTACTTC CASSSQLVYEQYF
TRBJ2-7 TRBD1 TRBV18 - TGTGCCAGCTCACCTACCCTGACAGGGGGCAAGCTAGCGGGCATTAACTACGAGCAGTACTTC CASSPTLTGGKLAGINYEQYF
TRBJ2-1 TRBD2 TRBV28 - TGTGCCAGCAGTCCATGGACTAGCGGGAGTTCGAATGAGCAGTTCTTC CASSPWTSGSSNEQFF
TRBJ2-5 TRBD2 TRBV28 - TGTGCCAGCAGTTCCATACGCGGGGGGAAAGAGACCCAGTACTTC CASSSIRGGKETQYF
TRBJ2-7 - TRBV28 - TGTGCCAGCAGCTGGGGGACACTTGACGAGCAGTACTTC CASSWGTLDEQYF
TRBJ1-5 - TRBV10-3 few TGTGCCACCGTGGACATTAGCAATCAGCCCCAGCATTTT CATVDISNQPQHF
TRBJ2-7 TRBD1 TRBV19 - TGTGCCAGTAGTTCCGGGACAGAACAGTACTTC CASSSGTEQYF
TRBJ1-1 - TRBV25-1 - TGTGCCAGCAGTTCACCGATCCAGGGTGGAAGGGGAGCTTTCTTT CASSSPIQGGRGAFF
TRBJ2-2 TRBD2 TRBV7-2 - TGTGCCAGCAGCTCCGGACTAGCGGGAGGCTCCGGGGAGCTGTTTTTT CASSSGLAGGSGELFF
TRBJ1-4 TRBD1 TRBV4-2 once TGTGCCAGCAGCCTAGAAGGACAGGGAGGTGAAAAACTGTTTTTT CASSLEGQGGEKLFF
TRBJ1-2 - TRBV4-3 - TGCGCCAGCAGCCAAGATCTCGTACAGGGAAACTATGGCTACACCTTC CASSQDLVQGNYGYTF
TRBJ1-2 TRBD1 TRBV6-2/TRBV6-3 - TGTGCCAGCAGCTCAGCAGGGGGCCATGGCTACACCTTC CASSSAGGHGYTF
TRBJ1-1 TRBD1 TRBV19 - TGTGCCAGTAGTATCGGGACAGGGCTAACTGAAGCTTTCTTT CASSIGTGLTEAFF
TRBJ2-7 - TRBV5-6 - TGTGCCAGCAGCTTGGCCCGGGGACTGGGCTACCAGCAGTACTTC CASSLARGLGYQQYF
TRBJ2-2 - TRBV12-3/TRBV12-4 - TGTGCCAGCAGTCCTTTCGGCGGGGAGCTGTTTTTT CASSPFGGELFF